These 30 T cell receptor beta chains were sequenced from one sample in a study of T cells after yellow fever vaccination. One entry per CDR3 protein, called by TCRdb with MiXCR from the 5' RACE reads. Here the sample spans hundreds of thousands of distinct CDR3 sequences, less than 25% being singletons. The material sequenced was PBMCs, taken approximately 22 days after the first yellow fever vaccination. Every receptor here comes from a man aged 18 to 35 who received the YFV17D yellow fever vaccine.

The CDR3 sequence is CASSGRGVNTEAFF. CDR3 DNA sequence: TGTGCCAGCAGCGGGAGGGGAGTAAACACTGAAGCTTTCTTT. The gene calls are TRBV7-9 and TRBJ1-1, with D possibly TRBD1 on 5 matching bases. The ends were cut back, 5 bases at V and 2 bases at J, with 12 bases in the middle. The CDR3 runs to 14 residues. Germline V lookup: CDR1 SEHNR, CDR2 FQNEAQ (reference sequence).

This clonotype was seen more than once but under ten times. The CDR3 spells CASSFSVEQYF. The CDR3 nucleotides are TGTGCCAGCAGCTTCTCCGTCGAGCAGTACTTC. The rearrangement joins TRBV7-2 to TRBJ2-7; D call uncertain. Looked up from germline, CDR1 is SGHTA and CDR2 is FQGNSA. This CDR3 is built from 11 residues. The germline V and J ends were trimmed by 3 bases and 6 bases, with 6 bases remaining between them.

J is TRBJ2-5 and V is TRBV10-3, with D perhaps matching TRBD1 (6 bases). Trimming shortened V by 8 bases and J by 2 bases, and 12 bases separated the two germline ends. This CDR3 is 13 amino acids long. Germline V gene data show CDR1 as ENHRY and CDR2 as SYGVKD. The CDR3 nucleotides read TGTGCCATCGGAGGCAGGGGACAAGAGACCCAGTACTTC. It translates to CAIGGRGQETQYF.

The chain's CDR3 is CASSRSRVTGANVLTF. The CDR3 DNA is TGTGCCAGCAGCCGATCACGAGTCACTGGGGCCAACGTCCTGACTTTC. V is TRBV7-2 and J is TRBJ2-6; no definite D call. Germline CDR1 and CDR2: SGHTA and FQGNSA. Trimming took off 5 bases at V and 2 bases at J, with 13 bases between the two ends. This CDR3 has 16 residues.

V gene TRBV7-9 combines with J gene TRBJ2-7, with 8 bases that match TRBD1. V shed 5 bases, J shed 5 bases, and the junction held 8 bases outside the gene matches. The CDR3 is 14 amino acids. Per the germline V gene, CDR1 is SEHNR and CDR2 is FQNEAQ (reference sequence). CDR3: CASSRMDRVDEQYF. The CDR3 DNA is TGTGCCAGCAGCCGAATGGACAGGGTGGACGAGCAGTACTTC.

This clonotype was found a few times. This chain links TRBV12-3 or TRBV12-4 with TRBJ1-5; D is unclear. The CDR3 runs to 13 residues. V lost 3 bases, J lost 5 bases, and 8 bases lay in between. CDR3 protein: CASSFVGDQPQHF. The DNA for the CDR3 is TGTGCCAGCAGTTTTGTGGGAGATCAGCCCCAGCATTTT.

This chain links TRBV20-1 with TRBJ1-4; D gene uncertain. The CDR3 runs 14 residues. V was trimmed by 6 bases and J by 6 bases, leaving 17 bases between them. CDR1 DFQATT and CDR2 SNEGSKA come from the germline V gene (reference sequence). CDR3 amino acids: CSANGAHPDEKLFF. The DNA for the CDR3 is TGCAGTGCCAATGGCGCCCATCCTGATGAAAAACTGTTTTTT.

V and J are TRBV7-8 and TRBJ2-1, with 14 nucleotides matching TRBD2. Germline values: CDR1 SGHVS, CDR2 FQNEAQ. Unmatched junction bases numbered 8, after V lost 5 bases and J lost 2 bases. CDR3 length: 18 residues. This CDR3 reads CASSPGWTSGGPYNEQFF. CDR3 DNA: TGTGCCAGCAGCCCTGGGTGGACTAGCGGGGGGCCCTACAATGAGCAGTTCTTC.

This clonotype appeared many times. This rearrangement joins TRBV10-3 to TRBJ1-2; 10 bases match TRBD1. Germline lookup yields CDR1 ENHRY and CDR2 SYGVKD. Germline trimming cut 7 bases from V and 6 bases from J; bases unmatched to any gene: 5. The CDR3 covers 13 residues. CDR3 in DNA: TGTGCCATCAATACCGGGACAGGGGATGGCTACACCTTC. Translating it yields CAINTGTGDGYTF.

The gene calls are TRBV7-2 and TRBJ2-7, with no clear D. Germline V CDR1 and CDR2: SGHTA, FQGNSA. Trimming removed 5 bases at V and 6 bases at J, with 11 bases between. This CDR3 region has 12 residues. The CDR3 DNA reads TGTGCCAGCAGCCGTGACTCTGCCGAGCAGTACGTC. It is translated as CASSRDSAEQYV.

The V gene is TRBV10-3, the J gene TRBJ2-3; D gene ambiguous. With 0 bases removed from V and 0 bases from J, the gap between germline ends came to 7 bases. In germline, CDR1 is ENHRY, CDR2 SYGVKD. The CDR3 is 15 amino acids. The CDR3 nucleotides are TGTGCCATCAGTGAGTCGTCTGCTAGCACAGATACGCAGTATTTT. Residues: CAISESSASTDTQYF.

The DNA of the CDR3 is TGCAGCGTTGAAGTTATACAGGAGACCCAGTACTTC. Translated: CSVEVIQETQYF. The chain couples TRBV29-1 to TRBJ2-5; the D is unclear. Germline V gene sequence: CDR1 SQVTM, CDR2 ANQGSEA. Trimming shortened V by 1 base and J by 5 bases, and 8 bases separated the two germline ends. This CDR3 comprises 12 residues. The full variable domain, its missing parts supplied by reference TRBV29-1 and TRBJ2-5, is SAVISQKPSRDICQRGTSLTIQCQVDSQVTMMFWYRQQPGQSLTLIATANQGSEATYESGFVIDKFPISRPNLTFSTLTVSNMSPEDSSIYLCSVEVIQETQYFGPGTRLLVL.

This clonotype came up a few times. The chain is built from TRBV18 and TRBJ1-2; no reliable D call. The CDR3 contains 14 residues. With 3 bases removed from V and 4 bases from J, the gap between germline ends came to 12 bases. Germline CDR1 KGHSH, CDR2 LQKENI. CDR3 sequence reads: CASSPEGAAYGYTF. The CDR3 DNA reads TGTGCCAGCTCACCCGAGGGTGCAGCCTATGGCTACACCTTC.

CDR3 loop: CASSLVPVEQQETQYF. CDR3 bases: TGCGCCAGCAGCCTAGTCCCGGTGGAACAGCAAGAGACCCAGTACTTC. V gene TRBV4-1 combines with J gene TRBJ2-5; D call uncertain. Trimming left V 4 bases short and J 2 bases short, with 17 bases between. From germline, CDR1 is MGHRA and CDR2 YSYEKL. The CDR3 runs 16 residues.

The table lists this clonotype with many counts. The chain couples TRBV30 to TRBJ1-1; D not resolved. Trimming cost V 4 bases and J 11 bases, with 17 bases left between them. From germline, CDR1 is GTSNPN and CDR2 SVGIG (reference sequence). The CDR3 runs 12 residues. Here the CDR3 reads CAWTSVAGLAFF. The CDR3 region has the DNA TGTGCCTGGACGAGCGTGGCAGGCTTGGCTTTCTTT.

Details on this clonotype: The conserved final phenylalanine or tryptophan is absent from the CDR3, which likely points to a read error. In DNA form, the CDR3 reads TGTGCCAGCAGCCAAGAGCACTATGGCTACACCTCC. Protein product: CASSQEHYGYTS. The genes are TRBV14 and TRBJ1-2, with D uncertain. The V gene's germline CDR1 is SGHDN and CDR2 FVKESK. V was trimmed by 0 bases and J by 3 bases, leaving 2 bases between them. The CDR3 spans 12 residues.

This clonotype was picked up many times. The CDR3 DNA follows: TGCGCCAGCAGTTGGACAGGGATAGGAGAGACCCAGTACTTC. Its protein product is CASSWTGIGETQYF. V is TRBV4-3 and J is TRBJ2-5; TRBD1 aligns across 8 bases. Germline V gives CDR1 LGHNA, CDR2 YSLEER. The V gene end was trimmed by 6 bases and the J gene end by 4 bases; junction bases not matched to a gene: 7. The CDR3 is 14 residues long.

The CDR3 loop is CASSAPGTGGSNEQFF. CDR3 DNA sequence: TGTGCCAGCAGCGCGCCGGGGACAGGGGGTAGTAATGAGCAGTTCTTC. The chain joins TRBV7-2 to TRBJ2-1; 11 positions agree with TRBD1. V trimming: 5 bases; J trimming: 7 bases; junction bases outside the gene matches: 10. The CDR3 has 16 residues. The germline gives CDR1 SGHTA, CDR2 FQGNSA. The full variable domain, completed using reference TRBV7-2 and TRBJ2-1, is GAGVSQSPSNKVTEKGKDVELRCDPISGHTALYWYRQSLGQGLEFLIYFQGNSAPDKSGLPSDRFSAERTGGSVSTLTIQRTQQEDSAVYLCASSAPGTGGSNEQFFGPGTRLTVL.

This clonotype was recorded only once. V is TRBV6-1 and J is TRBJ2-5; 8 bases agree with TRBD1. V shed 6 bases and J 0 bases; nucleotides not matched to a gene: 6. The CDR3 contains 15 residues. Germline values: CDR1 MNHNS, CDR2 SASEGT. In DNA form, the CDR3 reads TGTGCCAGCAGGCGATCAGGGGGCGACCAAGAGACCCAGTACTTC. As protein: CASRRSGGDQETQYF.

The chain couples TRBV20-1 to TRBJ2-7; 7 bases agree with TRBD1. Germline V lookup: CDR1 DFQATT, CDR2 SNEGSKA (reference sequence). This CDR3 spans 16 amino acids. With 2 bases clipped from V and 3 bases from J, the junction kept 13 bases outside the gene matches. The CDR3 is CSARHIDRARGYEQYF. CDR3 DNA: TGCAGTGCTAGACATATTGACAGGGCCCGGGGCTACGAGCAGTACTTC.

There are a few counts of this clonotype. The CDR3, as DNA: TGTGCCAGCTCGCGAGCTAATAGCGGGGGTGATACGCAGTATTTT. Translated, it gives CASSRANSGGDTQYF. V and J are TRBV18 and TRBJ2-3; the match to TRBD2 covers 9 bases. This CDR3 comprises 15 residues. CDR1 and CDR2 from the germline V gene are KGHSH and LQKENI. Trimming took 6 bases from V and 6 from J; bases not matched to a gene: 10.

In this sample, this clonotype turned up a few times. CDR3: CASGGVGDEQFF. The CDR3 nucleotides read TGTGCCAGCGGGGGGGTAGGCGATGAGCAGTTCTTC. V usage is TRBV6-6 and J usage is TRBJ2-1, with 7 bases that match TRBD2. From germline, CDR1 is MNHNY and CDR2 SVGAGI (reference sequence). This CDR3 is 12 amino acids long. Germline trimming cut 8 bases from V and 8 bases from J; bases unmatched to any gene: 6.

This clonotype was picked up many times. V usage is TRBV2 and J usage is TRBJ1-1; D is undetermined. CDR3 length: 11 residues. Between the trimmed V and J ends, which lost 6 bases and 1 base, there was a span of 3 bases. In germline, CDR1 is SNHLY, CDR2 FYNNEI. CDR3 DNA sequence: TGTGCCAGCAGGGAGAACACTGAAGCTTTCTTT. This gives the protein CASRENTEAFF.

V gene TRBV28 combines with J gene TRBJ2-7; D uncertain. The CDR3 is 14 residues long. From germline, CDR1 is MDHEN and CDR2 SYDVKM. V was clipped by 4 bases and J by 4 bases, with 14 bases between them. The CDR3 region has the DNA TGTGCCAGCAGTTCTACGATGGGGTATTACGAGCAGTACGTC. It specifies CASSSTMGYYEQYV.

This clonotype was counted between two and nine times. The CDR3 here is CASTNEGAYNSPLHF. The CDR3 coding sequence is TGTGCCAGCACAAACGAGGGGGCCTATAATTCACCCCTCCACTTT. The genes are TRBV2 and TRBJ1-6, with D perhaps TRBD1 (6 bases). Germline loops: CDR1 SNHLY, CDR2 FYNNEI. V was shortened by 7 bases and J by 2 bases, with 12 bases between the two germline ends. There are 15 residues in the CDR3.

This sequence joins TRBV5-4 and TRBJ2-3; 9 nucleotides align to TRBD2. The CDR3 contains 16 residues. Trimming removed 1 base from V and 4 bases from J; junction bases left unmatched: 7. The germline CDR1 and CDR2 sequences are SGHNT and YYREEE (reference sequence). DNA for the CDR3: TGTGCCAGCAGCTTGACCAGCGGGGGGCGGGCAGATACGCAGTATTTT. This sequence encodes CASSLTSGGRADTQYF.

V gene TRBV7-2 combines with J gene TRBJ2-7; D gene ambiguous. CDR1 and CDR2 (germline): SGHTA, FQGNSA. V was cut by 5 bases and J by 4 bases, with 12 bases left in between. The CDR3 extends over 13 amino acids. The CDR3 nucleotides are TGTGCCAGCAGCGTCCGGGCGAATTACGAGCAGTACTTC. Its translation is CASSVRANYEQYF. Variable domain in full (rest from reference TRBV7-2 and TRBJ2-7): GAGVSQSPSNKVTEKGKDVELRCDPISGHTALYWYRQSLGQGLEFLIYFQGNSAPDKSGLPSDRFSAERTGGSVSTLTIQRTQQEDSAVYLCASSVRANYEQYFGPGTRLTVT.

This chain links TRBV7-9 with TRBJ2-7; 9 nucleotides match TRBD1. The germline V gene has CDR1 SEHNR and CDR2 FQNEAQ (reference sequence). The CDR3 has 16 residues. V shed 5 bases, J shed 3 bases, and the junction held 11 bases outside the gene matches. CDR3 bases: TGTGCCAGCAGCCGCCGGGACAGGGATTCAAACTACGAGCAGTACTTC. Encoded protein: CASSRRDRDSNYEQYF.

The V gene is TRBV19, the J gene TRBJ2-3; possible D gene TRBD1, 6 bases. The V and J ends lost 3 bases and 2 bases respectively, with 12 bases between them. The CDR3 sequence is 15 residues long. Germline V gene lookup returns CDR1 LNHDA and CDR2 SQIVND (reference sequence). The CDR3 nucleotides are TGTGCCAGTAGTATTTCACAGGGCGACACAGATACGCAGTATTTT. The encoded protein is CASSISQGDTDTQYF.

As for this clonotype: The junction departs from the called germline gene at one end, perhaps through a read error. The rearrangement uses TRBV5-6 and TRBJ2-1; no firm D call. There are 13 residues in the CDR3. The germline gives CDR1 SGHDT, CDR2 YYEEEE. CDR3 region: CASGFGRTNEQFF. The CDR3, as DNA: TGTGCCAGCGGCTTCGGCAGGACCAATGAGCAGTTCTTC.